Listed below are T cell receptor beta chains from one sample, sequenced in a study of T cells expressing NK-cell markers. TCRdb re-called the 5' RACE reads, yielding one record per CDR3 amino acid sequence without DNA. This specimen shows roughly 160,000 distinct CDR3 sequences; the ten leading clones hold approximately 17%. The source material was blood T cells: a sorted CD56 or NKG2C T cell subset, CD4+ or CD8+ T cells, or bulk PBMC T cells (not recorded which). These receptors all come from a woman between 18 and 69 years old in good health. CDR3s include the opening cysteine and the closing phenylalanine or tryptophan. The order of the fields is V gene, J gene, CDR3 protein.

V: TRBV4-2; J: TRBJ2-1; CDR3: CASSQDPGVLEQFF
V: TRBV25-1; J: TRBJ2-1; CDR3: CASSVTGYNEQFF
V: TRBV5-1; J: TRBJ2-2; CDR3: CASSAGAPNTGELFF
V: TRBV12-3/TRBV12-4; J: TRBJ2-3; CDR3: CASSLSSRGTTDTQYF
V: TRBV9; J: TRBJ1-1; CDR3: CASSVGLATTEAFF
V: TRBV6-5; J: TRBJ2-1; CDR3: CASSYDARYNEQFF
V: TRBV5-1; J: TRBJ1-3; CDR3: CASSLAGPFHFGNTIYF
V: TRBV20-1; J: TRBJ1-5; CDR3: CSATIVGGLDQPQHF
V: TRBV5-1; J: TRBJ2-7; CDR3: CASSLYQGATYEQYF
V: TRBV2; J: TRBJ2-1; CDR3: CASNPSLSGGAYNEQFF
V: TRBV20-1; J: TRBJ1-1; CDR3: CSAKHPAENTEAFF